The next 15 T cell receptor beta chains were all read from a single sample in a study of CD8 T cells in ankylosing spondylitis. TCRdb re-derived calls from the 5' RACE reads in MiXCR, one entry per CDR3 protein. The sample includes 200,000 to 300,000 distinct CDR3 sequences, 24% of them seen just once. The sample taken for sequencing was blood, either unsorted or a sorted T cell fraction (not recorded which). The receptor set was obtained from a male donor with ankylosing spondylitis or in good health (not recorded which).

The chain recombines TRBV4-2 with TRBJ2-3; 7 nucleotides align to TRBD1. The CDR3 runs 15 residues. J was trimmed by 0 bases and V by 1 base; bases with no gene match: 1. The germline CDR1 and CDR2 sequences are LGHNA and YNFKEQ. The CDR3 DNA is TGTGCCAGCAGCCAAGCGGGACAGAGCACAGATACGCAGTATTTT. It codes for CASSQAGQSTDTQYF.

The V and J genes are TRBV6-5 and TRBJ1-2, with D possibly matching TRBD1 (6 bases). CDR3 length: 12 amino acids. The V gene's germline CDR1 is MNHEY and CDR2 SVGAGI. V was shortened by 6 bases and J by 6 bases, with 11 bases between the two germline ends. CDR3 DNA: TGTGCCAGCAGACGAGGGGGGGATGGCTACACCTTC. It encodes CASRRGGDGYTF.

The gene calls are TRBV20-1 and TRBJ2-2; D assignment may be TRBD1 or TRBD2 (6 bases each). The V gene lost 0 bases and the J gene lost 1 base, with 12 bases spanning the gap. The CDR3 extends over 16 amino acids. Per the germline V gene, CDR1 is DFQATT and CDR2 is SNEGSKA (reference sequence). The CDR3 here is CSARDRGVMNTGELFF. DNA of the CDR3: TGCAGTGCTAGAGATAGGGGGGTGATGAACACCGGGGAGCTGTTTTTT.

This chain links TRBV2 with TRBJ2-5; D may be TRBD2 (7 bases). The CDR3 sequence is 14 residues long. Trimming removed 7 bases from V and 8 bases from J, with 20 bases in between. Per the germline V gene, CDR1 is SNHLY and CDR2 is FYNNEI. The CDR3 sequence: CASTDGRGPLTQYF. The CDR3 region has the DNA TGTGCCAGCACGGATGGGCGGGGGCCCCTAACCCAGTACTTC.

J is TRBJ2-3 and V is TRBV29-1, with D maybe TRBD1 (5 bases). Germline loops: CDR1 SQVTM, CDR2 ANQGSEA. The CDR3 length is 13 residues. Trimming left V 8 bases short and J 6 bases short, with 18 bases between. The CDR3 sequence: CSIRYRTTDTQYF. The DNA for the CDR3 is TGCAGCATCAGATACAGGACGACCGATACGCAGTATTTT.

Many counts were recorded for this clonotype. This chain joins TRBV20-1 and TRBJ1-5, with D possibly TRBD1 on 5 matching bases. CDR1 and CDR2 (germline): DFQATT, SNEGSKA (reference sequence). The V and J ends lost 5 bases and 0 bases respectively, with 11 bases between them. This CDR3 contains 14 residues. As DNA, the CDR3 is TGCAGTGCTGGAGGGGATTATAGCAATCAGCCCCAGCATTTT. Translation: CSAGGDYSNQPQHF.

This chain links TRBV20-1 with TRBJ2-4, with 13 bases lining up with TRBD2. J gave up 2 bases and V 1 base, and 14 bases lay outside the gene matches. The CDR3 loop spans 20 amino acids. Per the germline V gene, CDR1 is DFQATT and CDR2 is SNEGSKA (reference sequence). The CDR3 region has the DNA TGCAGTGCTAGAGCCCGACTAGCGGGGGGAATTTCTTCGTCCAAAAACATTCAGTACTTC. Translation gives CSARARLAGGISSSKNIQYF.

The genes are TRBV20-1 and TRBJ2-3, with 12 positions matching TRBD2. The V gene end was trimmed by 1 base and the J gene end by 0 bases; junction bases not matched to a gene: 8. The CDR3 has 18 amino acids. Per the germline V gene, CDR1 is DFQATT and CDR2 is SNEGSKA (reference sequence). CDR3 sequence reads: CSARVGLAGKTSTDTQYF. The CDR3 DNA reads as TGCAGTGCTAGAGTAGGACTAGCGGGGAAAACTAGCACAGATACGCAGTATTTT.

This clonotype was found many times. The CDR3 spells CASSPGKGQRNSPLHF. The CDR3 nucleotides are TGTGCCAGCTCACCTGGAAAGGGACAGAGAAATTCACCCCTCCACTTT. This chain connects TRBV18 to TRBJ1-6; 7 bases agree with TRBD1. Germline CDR1 KGHSH, CDR2 LQKENI. This CDR3 contains 16 residues. The junction had 9 bases not matched to a gene; V was cut back by 3 bases and J by 7 bases.

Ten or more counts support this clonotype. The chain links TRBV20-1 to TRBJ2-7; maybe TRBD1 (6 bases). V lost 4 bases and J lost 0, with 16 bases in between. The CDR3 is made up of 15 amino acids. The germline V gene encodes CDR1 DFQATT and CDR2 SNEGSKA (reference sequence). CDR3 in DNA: TGCAGTGCTAACCCCGGGACAACCTCCTCCTACGAGCAGTACTTC. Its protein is CSANPGTTSSYEQYF.

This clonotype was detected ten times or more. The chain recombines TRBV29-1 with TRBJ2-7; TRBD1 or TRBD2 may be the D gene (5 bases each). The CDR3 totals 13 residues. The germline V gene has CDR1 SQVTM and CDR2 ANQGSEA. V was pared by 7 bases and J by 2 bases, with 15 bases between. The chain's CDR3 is CSGSGTDPYEQYF. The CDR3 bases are TGCAGCGGATCCGGGACGGACCCCTACGAGCAGTACTTC.

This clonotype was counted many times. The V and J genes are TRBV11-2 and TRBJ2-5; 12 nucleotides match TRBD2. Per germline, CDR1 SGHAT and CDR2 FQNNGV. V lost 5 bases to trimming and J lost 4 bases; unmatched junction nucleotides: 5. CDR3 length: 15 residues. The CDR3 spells CASSGRLAGAETQYF. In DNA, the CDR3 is TGTGCCAGCAGCGGCAGACTAGCGGGGGCAGAGACCCAGTACTTC.

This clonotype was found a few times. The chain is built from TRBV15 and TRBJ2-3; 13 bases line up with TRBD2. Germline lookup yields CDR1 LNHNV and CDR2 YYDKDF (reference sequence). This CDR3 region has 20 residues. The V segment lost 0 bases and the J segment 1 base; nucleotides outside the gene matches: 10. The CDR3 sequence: CATSRDRAGLAGYRTDTQYF. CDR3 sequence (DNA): TGTGCCACCAGCAGAGATCGAGCGGGACTAGCGGGGTACCGCACAGATACGCAGTATTTT.

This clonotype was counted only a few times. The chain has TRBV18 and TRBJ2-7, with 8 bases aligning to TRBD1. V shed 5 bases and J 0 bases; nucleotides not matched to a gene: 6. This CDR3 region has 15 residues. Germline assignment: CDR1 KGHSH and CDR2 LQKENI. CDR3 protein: CASSSLQGVSYEQYF. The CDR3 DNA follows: TGTGCCAGCTCATCTTTACAGGGGGTCTCCTACGAGCAGTACTTC.

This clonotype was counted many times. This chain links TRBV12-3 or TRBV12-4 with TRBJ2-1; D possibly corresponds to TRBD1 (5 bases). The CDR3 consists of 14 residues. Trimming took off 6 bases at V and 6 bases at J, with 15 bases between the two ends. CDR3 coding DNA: TGTGCCAGCAGCCCCTGGCAGGGTGGCAATGAGCAGTTCTTC. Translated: CASSPWQGGNEQFF.